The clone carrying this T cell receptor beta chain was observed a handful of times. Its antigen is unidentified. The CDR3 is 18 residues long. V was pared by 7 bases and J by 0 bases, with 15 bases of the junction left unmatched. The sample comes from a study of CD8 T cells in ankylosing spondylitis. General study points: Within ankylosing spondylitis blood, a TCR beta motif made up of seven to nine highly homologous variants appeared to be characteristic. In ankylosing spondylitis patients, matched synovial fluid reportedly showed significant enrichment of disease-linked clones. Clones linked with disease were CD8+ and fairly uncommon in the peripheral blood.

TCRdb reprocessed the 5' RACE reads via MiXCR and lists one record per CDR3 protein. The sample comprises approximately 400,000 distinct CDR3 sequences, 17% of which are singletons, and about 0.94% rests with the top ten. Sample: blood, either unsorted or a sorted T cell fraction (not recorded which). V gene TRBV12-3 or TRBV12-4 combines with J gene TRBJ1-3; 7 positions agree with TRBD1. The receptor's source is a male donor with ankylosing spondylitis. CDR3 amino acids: CASINYPTWDSSGNTIYF. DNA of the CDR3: TGTGCCAGCATCAATTATCCCACGTGGGACAGCTCTGGAAACACCATATATTTT.